Detailed here is one TCR beta chain. Its cognate antigen is unknown. These data come from a study of T cell responses to AZD1222 COVID-19 vaccine. This table comes from immunoSEQ multiplex PCR, and its TCRdb copy is limited to in-frame clones, with some not included. Among fewer than 100,000 clones, around nine tenths were seen once, and the ten largest hold under 14%. Study observations and caveats: Repertoire sampling happened only post peak T cell response.

Trimming removed 2 bases at V and 0 bases at J, with 8 bases between. Germline CDR1 reads KGHSH; CDR2 reads LQKENI. This CDR3 is built from 16 residues. The sequencing used peripheral blood, collected 28 days after the second AZD1222 dose. This receptor was identified in an adult who received the AZD1222 COVID-19 vaccine. The chain is built from TRBV18 and TRBJ1-6; D gene unclear. CDR3 in DNA: TGTGCCAGCTCACCAGCGACCGGCTCCTATAATTCACCCCTCCACTTT. Translated, it gives CASSPATGSYNSPLHF.